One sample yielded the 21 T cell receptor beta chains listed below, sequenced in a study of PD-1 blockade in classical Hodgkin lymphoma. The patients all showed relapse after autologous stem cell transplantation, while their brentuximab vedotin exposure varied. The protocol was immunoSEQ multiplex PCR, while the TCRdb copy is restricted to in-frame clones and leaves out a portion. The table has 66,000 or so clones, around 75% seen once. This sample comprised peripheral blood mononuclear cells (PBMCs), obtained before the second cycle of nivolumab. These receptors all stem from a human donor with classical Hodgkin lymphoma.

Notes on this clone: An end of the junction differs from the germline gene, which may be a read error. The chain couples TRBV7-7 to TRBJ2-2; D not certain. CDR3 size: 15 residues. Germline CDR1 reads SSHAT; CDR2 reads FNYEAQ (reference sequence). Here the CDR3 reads CASSLEGPPAGELFF. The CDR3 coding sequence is TGTGCTAGCAGCTTAGAAGGTCCCCCCGCCGGGGAGCTGTTTTTT.

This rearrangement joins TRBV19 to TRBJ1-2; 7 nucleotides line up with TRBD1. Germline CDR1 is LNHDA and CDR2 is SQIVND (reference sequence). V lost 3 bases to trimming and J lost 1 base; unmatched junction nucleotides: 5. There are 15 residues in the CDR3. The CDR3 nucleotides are TGTGCCAGTAGTATGCGGACAGGAGTTAACTATGGCTACACCTTC. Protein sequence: CASSMRTGVNYGYTF.

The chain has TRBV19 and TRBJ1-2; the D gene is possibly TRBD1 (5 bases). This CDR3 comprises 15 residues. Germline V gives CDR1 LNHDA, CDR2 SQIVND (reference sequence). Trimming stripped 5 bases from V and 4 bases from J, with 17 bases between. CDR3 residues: CASSGAGLLLYGYTF. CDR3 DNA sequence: TGTGCCAGTAGTGGGGCAGGACTTCTTCTCTATGGCTACACCTTC. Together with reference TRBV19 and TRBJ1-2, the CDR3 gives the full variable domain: DGGITQSPKYLFRKEGQNVTLSCEQNLNHDAMYWYRQDPGQGLRLIYYSQIVNDFQKGDIAEGYSVSREKKESFPLTVTSAQKNPTAFYLCASSGAGLLLYGYTFGSGTRLTVV.

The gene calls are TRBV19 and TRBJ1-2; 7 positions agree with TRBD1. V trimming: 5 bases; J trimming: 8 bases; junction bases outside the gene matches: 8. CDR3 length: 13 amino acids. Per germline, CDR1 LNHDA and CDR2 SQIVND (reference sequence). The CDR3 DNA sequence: TGTGCCAGTAGTTCTGCGACAGGGAAAGGCTACACCTTC. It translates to CASSSATGKGYTF.

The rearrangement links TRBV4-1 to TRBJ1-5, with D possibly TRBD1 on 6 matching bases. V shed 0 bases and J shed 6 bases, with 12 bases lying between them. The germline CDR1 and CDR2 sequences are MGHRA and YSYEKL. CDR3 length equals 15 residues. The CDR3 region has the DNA TGCGCCAGCAGCCAAGAAGGGGGGGCAGGTCAGCCCCAGCATTTT. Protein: CASSQEGGAGQPQHF.

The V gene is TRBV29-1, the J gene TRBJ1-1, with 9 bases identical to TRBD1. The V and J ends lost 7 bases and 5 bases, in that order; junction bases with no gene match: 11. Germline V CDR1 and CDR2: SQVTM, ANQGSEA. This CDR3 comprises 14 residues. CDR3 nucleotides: TGCAGCGCAGGGGACCGGACAGGGGATACTGAAGCTTTCTTT. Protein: CSAGDRTGDTEAFF.

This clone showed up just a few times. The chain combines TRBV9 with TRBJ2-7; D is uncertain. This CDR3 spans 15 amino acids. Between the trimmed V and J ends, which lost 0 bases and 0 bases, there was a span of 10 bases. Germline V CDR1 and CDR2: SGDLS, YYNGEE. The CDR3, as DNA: TGTGCCAGCAGCGTAGAAGACTCCCGCTCCTACGAGCAGTACTTC. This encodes CASSVEDSRSYEQYF.

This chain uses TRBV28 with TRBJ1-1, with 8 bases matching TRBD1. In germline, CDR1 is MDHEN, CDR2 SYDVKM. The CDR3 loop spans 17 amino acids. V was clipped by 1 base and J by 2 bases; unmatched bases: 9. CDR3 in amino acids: CASSLLGRGLLNTEAFF. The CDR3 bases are TGTGCCAGCAGTTTATTGGGCAGGGGGCTTTTAAACACTGAAGCTTTCTTT.

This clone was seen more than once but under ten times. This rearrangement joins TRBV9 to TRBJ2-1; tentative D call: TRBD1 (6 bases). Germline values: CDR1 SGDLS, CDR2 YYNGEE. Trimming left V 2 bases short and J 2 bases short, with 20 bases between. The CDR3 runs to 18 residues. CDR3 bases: TGTGCCAGCAGCGTCACTGCAACCGGGACACCGACCTACAATGAGCAGTTCTTC. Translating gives CASSVTATGTPTYNEQFF.

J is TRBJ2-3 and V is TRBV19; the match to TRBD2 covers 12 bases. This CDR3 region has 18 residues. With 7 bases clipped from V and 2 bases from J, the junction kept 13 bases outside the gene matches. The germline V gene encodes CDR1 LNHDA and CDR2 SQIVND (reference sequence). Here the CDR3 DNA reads TGTGCCAGTAACACACCGGGAGGGACTAGCGGGTCCACAGATACGCAGTATTTT. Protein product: CASNTPGGTSGSTDTQYF. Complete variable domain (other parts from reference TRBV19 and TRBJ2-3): DGGITQSPKYLFRKEGQNVTLSCEQNLNHDAMYWYRQDPGQGLRLIYYSQIVNDFQKGDIAEGYSVSREKKESFPLTVTSAQKNPTAFYLCASNTPGGTSGSTDTQYFGPGTRLTVL.

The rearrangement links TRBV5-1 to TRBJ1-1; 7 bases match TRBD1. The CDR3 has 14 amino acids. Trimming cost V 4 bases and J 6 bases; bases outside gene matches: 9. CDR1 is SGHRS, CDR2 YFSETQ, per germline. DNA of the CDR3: TGCGCCAGCAGCCCCGACAGGGTAGCGGCTGAAGCTTTCTTT. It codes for CASSPDRVAAEAFF.

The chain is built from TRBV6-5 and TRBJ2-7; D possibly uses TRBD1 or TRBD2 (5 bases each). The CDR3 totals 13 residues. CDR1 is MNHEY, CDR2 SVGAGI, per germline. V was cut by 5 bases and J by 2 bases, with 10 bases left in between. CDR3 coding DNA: TGTGCCAGCAGTCGGGACGGAGCCTACGAGCAGTACTTC. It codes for CASSRDGAYEQYF.

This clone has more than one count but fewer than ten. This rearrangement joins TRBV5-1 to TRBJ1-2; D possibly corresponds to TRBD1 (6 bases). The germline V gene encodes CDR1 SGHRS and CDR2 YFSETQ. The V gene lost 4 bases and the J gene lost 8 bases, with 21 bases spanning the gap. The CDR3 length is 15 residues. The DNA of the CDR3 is TGCGCCAGCAGCCAAAACTCAGGGGCTTCTGAGGGCTACACCTTC. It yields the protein CASSQNSGASEGYTF.

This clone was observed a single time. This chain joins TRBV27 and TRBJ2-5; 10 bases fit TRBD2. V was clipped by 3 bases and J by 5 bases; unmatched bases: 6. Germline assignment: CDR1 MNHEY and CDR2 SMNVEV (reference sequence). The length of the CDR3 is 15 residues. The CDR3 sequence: CASSLGLAGVETQYF. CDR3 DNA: TGTGCCAGCAGTTTGGGGCTAGCGGGAGTCGAGACCCAGTACTTC.

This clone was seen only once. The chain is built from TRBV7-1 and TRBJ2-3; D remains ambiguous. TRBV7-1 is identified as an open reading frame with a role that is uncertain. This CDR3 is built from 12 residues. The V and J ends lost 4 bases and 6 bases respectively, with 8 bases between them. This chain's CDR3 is CASSYVGDTQYF. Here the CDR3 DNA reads TGTGCCAGCAGCTACGTCGGGGATACGCAGTATTTT.

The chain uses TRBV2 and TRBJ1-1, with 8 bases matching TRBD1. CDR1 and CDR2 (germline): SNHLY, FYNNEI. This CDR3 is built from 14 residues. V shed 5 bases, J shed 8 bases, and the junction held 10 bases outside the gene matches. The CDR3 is CASSSDRALGEAFF. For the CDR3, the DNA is TGTGCCAGCAGTTCGGACAGGGCTTTGGGAGAAGCTTTCTTT.

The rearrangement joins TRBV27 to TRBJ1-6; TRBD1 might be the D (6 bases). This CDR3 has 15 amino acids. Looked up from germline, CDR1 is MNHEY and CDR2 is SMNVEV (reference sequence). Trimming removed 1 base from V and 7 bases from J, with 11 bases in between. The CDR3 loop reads CASSLYGGLNSPLHF. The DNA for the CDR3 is TGTGCCAGCAGTTTATACGGGGGCTTGAATTCACCCCTCCACTTT.

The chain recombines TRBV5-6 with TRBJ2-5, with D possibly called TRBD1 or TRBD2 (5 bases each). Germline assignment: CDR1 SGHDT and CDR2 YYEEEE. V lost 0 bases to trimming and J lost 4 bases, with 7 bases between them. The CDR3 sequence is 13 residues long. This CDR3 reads CASSLVGTETQYF. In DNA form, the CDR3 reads TGTGCCAGCAGCTTGGTAGGGACAGAGACCCAGTACTTC. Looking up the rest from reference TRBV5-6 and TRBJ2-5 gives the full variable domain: DAGVTQSPTHLIKTRGQQVTLRCSPKSGHDTVSWYQQALGQGPQFIFQYYEEEERQRGNFPDRFSGHQFPNYSSELNVNALLLGDSALYLCASSLVGTETQYFGPGTRLLVL.

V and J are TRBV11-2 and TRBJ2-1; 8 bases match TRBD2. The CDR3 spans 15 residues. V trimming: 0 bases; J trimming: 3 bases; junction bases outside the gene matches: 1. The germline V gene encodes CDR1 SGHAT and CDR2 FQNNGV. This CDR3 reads CASSLDLAGYNEQFF. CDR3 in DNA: TGTGCCAGCAGCTTAGATCTAGCGGGCTACAATGAGCAGTTCTTC.

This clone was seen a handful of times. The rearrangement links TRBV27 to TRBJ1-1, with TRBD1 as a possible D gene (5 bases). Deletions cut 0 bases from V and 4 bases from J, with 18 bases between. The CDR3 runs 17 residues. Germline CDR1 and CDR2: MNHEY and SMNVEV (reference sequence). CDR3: CASSLSGIWGEVTEAFF. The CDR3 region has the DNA TGTGCCAGCAGTTTATCGGGGATTTGGGGGGAGGTCACTGAAGCTTTCTTT.

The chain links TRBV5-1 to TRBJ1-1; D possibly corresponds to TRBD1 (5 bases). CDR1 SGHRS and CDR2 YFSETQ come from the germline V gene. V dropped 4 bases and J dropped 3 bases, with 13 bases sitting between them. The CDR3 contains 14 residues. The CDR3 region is CASSPGGGDTEAFF. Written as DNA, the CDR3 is TGCGCCAGCAGCCCAGGCGGGGGGGACACTGAAGCTTTCTTT.